The next 24 T cell receptor beta chains were all read from a single sample in a study of shared clonotypes between healthy human individuals. The assay was immunoSEQ multiplex PCR, and TCRdb's table has in-frame clones only and misses some. This sample yields 1.5 million to 1.9 million clones, of which 95% to 99% are seen a single time; 0.45% belongs to the top ten. What was sequenced was naive CD4+ T cells sorted from blood. As to subset: CD45RA+ positively selected. Receptors were obtained from a man in his thirties or forties in good health.

This chain uses TRBV30 with TRBJ1-4; D is possibly TRBD1 (5 bases). V gave up 1 base and J gave up 4 bases, with 7 bases separating them. CDR1 GTSNPN and CDR2 SVGIG come from the germline V gene (reference sequence). This CDR3 is built from 13 residues. CDR3 region: CAWSAGLNEKLFF. The CDR3 coding sequence is TGTGCCTGGAGTGCGGGACTTAATGAAAAACTGTTTTTT.

This chain uses TRBV10-3 with TRBJ2-3; 9 nucleotides agree with TRBD2. The germline V gene has CDR1 ENHRY and CDR2 SYGVKD. V lost 0 bases and J lost 4; bases outside the gene matches: 14. This CDR3 has 19 amino acids. For the CDR3, the DNA is TGTGCCATCAGTGAGTCGCCTCTCCGGGGCGGGAGGGCCGCAGATACGCAGTATTTT. It encodes CAISESPLRGGRAADTQYF.

The chain is built from TRBV19 and TRBJ1-1; the D is unclear. CDR1 LNHDA and CDR2 SQIVND come from the germline V gene (reference sequence). The CDR3 is 11 residues long. The ends were cut back, 6 bases at V and 8 bases at J, with 10 bases in the middle. The CDR3, as DNA: TGTGCCAGTAGAACGGGTGCCGAAGCTTTCTTT. Protein sequence: CASRTGAEAFF.

V usage is TRBV5-4 and J usage is TRBJ2-5; TRBD1 agrees at 7 bases. Germline V CDR1 and CDR2: SGHNT, YYREEE (reference sequence). After removal of 3 bases from V and 5 bases from J, the junction contained 7 bases not matched to a gene. The CDR3 covers 14 residues. The CDR3 here is CASSSQGVMETQYF. For the CDR3, the DNA is TGTGCCAGCAGCTCTCAGGGGGTGATGGAGACCCAGTACTTC. The complete variable domain, with remaining parts taken from reference TRBV5-4 and TRBJ2-5, reads ETGVTQSPTHLIKTRGQQVTLRCSSQSGHNTVSWYQQALGQGPQFIFQYYREEENGRGNFPPRFSGLQFPNYSSELNVNALELDDSALYLCASSSQGVMETQYFGPGTRLLVL.

The chain has TRBV10-3 and TRBJ2-7, with D perhaps being TRBD1 or TRBD2 (5 bases each). This CDR3 comprises 14 residues. Germline V CDR1 and CDR2: ENHRY, SYGVKD. The V gene lost 6 bases and the J gene lost 3 bases, with 15 bases spanning the gap. The CDR3: CAIRPGRDHYEQYF. The CDR3 region has the DNA TGTGCCATCAGACCGGGACGGGACCACTACGAGCAGTACTTC.

This clone has only one observation. The rearrangement joins TRBV7-9 to TRBJ2-7; tentative D call: TRBD1 (5 bases). Germline V CDR1 and CDR2: SEHNR, FQNEAQ (reference sequence). The CDR3 runs to 15 residues. Trimming shortened V by 5 bases and J by 4 bases, and 18 bases separated the two germline ends. The CDR3 reads CASSETATVRYEQYF. CDR3 coding DNA: TGTGCCAGCAGCGAAACGGCGACAGTTAGATACGAGCAGTACTTC.

The count of this clone is one. This chain links TRBV18 with TRBJ2-7; no firm D call. CDR3 length: 14 amino acids. The V end was cut by 3 bases, the J end by 4 bases, with 13 bases between. Germline assignment: CDR1 KGHSH and CDR2 LQKENI. The CDR3, as DNA: TGTGCCAGCTCACCGTCGTTTGGTATTTACGAGCAGTACTTC. Residues: CASSPSFGIYEQYF.

The chain couples TRBV9 to TRBJ2-1; no definite D call. This CDR3 is built from 14 residues. Germline V gene sequence: CDR1 SGDLS, CDR2 YYNGEE. V was cut by 4 bases and J by 4 bases, with 12 bases left in between. The CDR3 DNA follows: TGTGCCAGCAGCTGGTTTCCGGATTACAATGAGCAGTTCTTC. As protein: CASSWFPDYNEQFF.

The chain carries TRBV19 and TRBJ1-1, with unresolved D. The CDR3 consists of 15 residues. Trimming took 7 bases from V and 2 from J, leaving 17 bases between them. Per germline, CDR1 LNHDA and CDR2 SQIVND (reference sequence). CDR3 amino acids: CASIIGYGSNTEAFF. The CDR3 DNA follows: TGTGCCAGTATCATTGGGTACGGGAGTAACACTGAAGCTTTCTTT.

This rearrangement joins TRBV12-2 to TRBJ2-1; the tabulated D call, TRBD2, remains unverified against the DNA. TRBV12-2 is a recognized pseudogene. CDR3 length equals 15 residues. In DNA form, the CDR3 reads TGTGCAAGTCGCTTAGCGCGGGGGCAGTGCAATGAGCAGTTCTTC. Protein: CASRLARGQCNEQFF.

The V and J genes are TRBV7-8 and TRBJ1-4, with D uncertain. Germline CDR1 and CDR2: SGHVS and FQNEAQ. Trimming took off 5 bases at V and 11 bases at J, with 9 bases between the two ends. The CDR3 spans 11 residues. The CDR3 region is CASSTSYKLFF. The CDR3 coding sequence is TGTGCCAGCAGCACCAGCTATAAACTGTTTTTT.

V is TRBV4-3 and J is TRBJ2-7; perhaps TRBD2 as D (6 bases). Germline V lookup: CDR1 LGHNA, CDR2 YSLEER. The ends were cut back, 0 bases at V and 7 bases at J, with 22 bases in the middle. The CDR3 is 17 residues long. This chain's CDR3 is CASSQEGPSVRAGEQYF. DNA of the CDR3: TGCGCCAGCAGCCAAGAAGGACCATCAGTACGGGCGGGGGAGCAGTACTTC.

Worth noting for this clone: The sample holds other DNA sequences that translate to the same CDR3. The V call is TRBV18, the J call TRBJ2-7; D not certain. Trimming cost V 3 bases and J 2 bases, with 5 bases left between them. The CDR3 length is 12 residues. Germline V gene lookup returns CDR1 KGHSH and CDR2 LQKENI. CDR3 protein: CASSPDAYEQYF. CDR3 bases: TGTGCCAGCTCACCGGATGCCTACGAGCAGTACTTC.

This clone has only one observation. The CDR3 region has the DNA TGTGCCAGCAGCTTAGGTGGCGGATCTAGCACAGATACGCAGTATTTT. It translates to CASSLGGGSSTDTQYF. This rearrangement joins TRBV7-9 to TRBJ2-3; no clear D. Trimming took 1 base from V and 0 from J, leaving 11 bases between them. Germline V gene lookup returns CDR1 SEHNR and CDR2 FQNEAQ (reference sequence). The CDR3 length is 16 residues.

The chain uses TRBV18 and TRBJ1-2; TRBD1 matches at 8 bases. The CDR3 has 16 amino acids. V trimming: 2 bases; J trimming: 7 bases; junction bases outside the gene matches: 12. Germline CDR1 KGHSH, CDR2 LQKENI. CDR3 nucleotide sequence: TGTGCCAGCTCACCATCCGAGACAGGGGCTCGGAGTGGCTACACCTTC. Translating gives CASSPSETGARSGYTF.

Note on this clone: Additional DNA sequences in this sample encode the identical CDR3. The rearrangement links TRBV5-1 to TRBJ2-7; D call uncertain. The CDR3 is 14 residues long. Germline CDR1 SGHRS, CDR2 YFSETQ. V shed 0 bases and J shed 3 bases, with 10 bases lying between them. This chain's CDR3 is CASSLDTAFYEQYF. The CDR3 DNA reads TGCGCCAGCAGCTTGGATACAGCCTTCTACGAGCAGTACTTC.

The chain joins TRBV19 to TRBJ2-1; 8 bases are a match to TRBD1. The CDR3 runs 14 residues. V lost 5 bases, J lost 8 bases, and 8 bases stayed unmatched. CDR1 LNHDA and CDR2 SQIVND come from the germline V gene (reference sequence). The CDR3 DNA reads as TGTGCCAGTAGTCCCGGACAGGGTAGCGATGAGCAGTTCTTC. This sequence encodes CASSPGQGSDEQFF.

The chain couples TRBV7-2 to TRBJ2-3, with no clear D. The CDR3 sequence is 15 residues long. Trimming removed 2 bases from V and 2 bases from J, with 11 bases in between. The germline gives CDR1 SGHTA, CDR2 FQGNSA. The CDR3 loop reads CASSLNWQYTDTQYF. Written as DNA, the CDR3 is TGTGCCAGCAGCTTAAACTGGCAGTACACAGATACGCAGTATTTT.

The rearrangement uses TRBV5-1 and TRBJ2-5, with D possibly being TRBD1 or TRBD2 (6 bases each). From germline, CDR1 is SGHRS and CDR2 YFSETQ. Trimming removed 0 bases from V and 1 base from J, with 22 bases in between. The CDR3 extends over 19 amino acids. The CDR3 region has the DNA TGCGCCAGCAGCTTGGGCTGGCAGGGGATGCGGGGATCCCAAGAGACCCAGTACTTC. This translates into CASSLGWQGMRGSQETQYF.

The J gene is TRBJ2-7, the V gene TRBV5-5; 7 positions match TRBD2. V dropped 3 bases and J dropped 4; count of bases not matched to a gene: 10. The CDR3 covers 15 residues. Germline values: CDR1 SGHKS, CDR2 YYEKEE (reference sequence). The CDR3 DNA follows: TGTGCCAGCAGCTCCTCTGGCGGGAGTGCGTACGAGCAGTACTTC. Amino acids: CASSSSGGSAYEQYF.

In the case of this clone: The sample contains more than one DNA sequence encoding this CDR3. V usage is TRBV28 and J usage is TRBJ2-7; 10 nucleotides agree with TRBD1. The CDR3 loop spans 15 amino acids. Losses at the gene ends were 2 bases for V and 0 bases for J; bases not matched to a gene: 1. Germline V CDR1 and CDR2: MDHEN, SYDVKM. Here the CDR3 DNA reads TGTGCCAGCAGTTTAGGGGACAGGGGCTCCTACGAGCAGTACTTC. As protein: CASSLGDRGSYEQYF.

This clone occurred once. This chain links TRBV4-2 with TRBJ2-1; TRBD2 aligns across 9 bases. J gave up 8 bases and V 3 bases, and 8 bases lay outside the gene matches. Per germline, CDR1 LGHNA and CDR2 YNFKEQ. The CDR3 covers 15 residues. CDR3: CASSQTGLAPDEQFF. The CDR3 DNA is TGTGCCAGCAGCCAGACCGGACTAGCGCCGGATGAGCAGTTCTTC.

A single count supports this clone. The rearrangement links TRBV4-1 to TRBJ2-2; D not resolved. The length of the CDR3 is 15 residues. Per germline, CDR1 MGHRA and CDR2 YSYEKL. V was shortened by 4 bases and J by 1 base, with 10 bases between the two germline ends. The CDR3 loop is CASSRSDMNTGELFF. In DNA, the CDR3 is TGCGCCAGCAGCCGGAGCGACATGAACACCGGGGAGCTGTTTTTT.

As to this clone: Relative to the germline gene, one junction end is altered; a read error may explain this. The V gene is TRBV29-1, the J gene TRBJ2-3; TRBD2 might be the D (6 bases). The CDR3 runs to 14 residues. Per germline, CDR1 SQVTM and CDR2 ANQGSEA. This chain's CDR3 is CSVEGGRNTDTQYF. DNA of the CDR3: TGCAGCGTGGAAGGAGGGCGGAACACAGATACGCAGTATTTT.